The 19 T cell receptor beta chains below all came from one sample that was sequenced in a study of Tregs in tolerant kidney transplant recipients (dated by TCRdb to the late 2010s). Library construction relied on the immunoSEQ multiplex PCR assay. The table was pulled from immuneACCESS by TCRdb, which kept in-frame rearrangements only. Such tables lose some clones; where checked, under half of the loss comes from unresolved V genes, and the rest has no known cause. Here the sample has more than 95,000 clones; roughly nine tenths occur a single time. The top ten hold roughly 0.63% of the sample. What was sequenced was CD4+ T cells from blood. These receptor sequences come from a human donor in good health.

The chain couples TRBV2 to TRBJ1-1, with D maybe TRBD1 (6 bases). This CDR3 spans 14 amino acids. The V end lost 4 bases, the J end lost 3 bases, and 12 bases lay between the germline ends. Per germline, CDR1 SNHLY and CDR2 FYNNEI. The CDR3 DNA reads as TGTGCCAGCAGTGGACAGGCCTTCGACACTGAAGCTTTCTTT. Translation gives CASSGQAFDTEAFF. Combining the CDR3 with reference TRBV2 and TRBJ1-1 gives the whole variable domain EPEVTQTPSHQVTQMGQEVILRCVPISNHLYFYWYRQILGQKVEFLVSFYNNEISEKSEIFDDQFSVERPDGSNFTLKIRSTKLEDSAMYFCASSGQAFDTEAFFGQGTRLTVV.

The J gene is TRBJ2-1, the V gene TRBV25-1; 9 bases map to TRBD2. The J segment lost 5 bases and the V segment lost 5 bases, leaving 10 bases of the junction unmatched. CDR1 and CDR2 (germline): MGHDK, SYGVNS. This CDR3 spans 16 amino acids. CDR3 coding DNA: TGTGCCAGCAGTTACCCTAGCGGGATTTTGAACAATGAGCAGTTCTTC. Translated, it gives CASSYPSGILNNEQFF.

The CDR3 DNA reads as TGTGCCAGCAGCTTAGTCGGGACAGGGGGCGGGAACGAGCAGTACTTC. It encodes CASSLVGTGGGNEQYF. The chain joins TRBV7-2 to TRBJ2-7; 12 nucleotides agree with TRBD1. The CDR3 sequence is 16 residues long. Germline V CDR1 and CDR2: SGHTA, FQGNSA. V shed 1 base, J shed 5 bases, and the junction held 6 bases outside the gene matches.

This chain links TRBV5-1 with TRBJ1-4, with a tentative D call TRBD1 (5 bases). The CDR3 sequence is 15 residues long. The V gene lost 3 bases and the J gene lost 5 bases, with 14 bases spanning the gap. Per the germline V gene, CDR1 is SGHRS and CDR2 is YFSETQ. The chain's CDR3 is CASSSTGDKNEKLFF. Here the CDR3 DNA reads TGCGCCAGCAGCTCTACAGGCGATAAGAATGAAAAACTGTTTTTT.

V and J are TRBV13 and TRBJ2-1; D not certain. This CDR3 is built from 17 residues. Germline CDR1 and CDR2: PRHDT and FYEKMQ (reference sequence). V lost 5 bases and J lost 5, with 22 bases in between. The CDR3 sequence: CASSAPRLPKPHNEQFF. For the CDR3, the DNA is TGTGCCAGCAGCGCTCCACGACTCCCAAAGCCCCACAATGAGCAGTTCTTC. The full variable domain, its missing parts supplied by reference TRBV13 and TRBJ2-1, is AAGVIQSPRHLIKEKRETATLKCYPIPRHDTVYWYQQGPGQDPQFLISFYEKMQSDKGSIPDRFSAQQFSDYHSELNMSSLELGDSALYFCASSAPRLPKPHNEQFFGPGTRLTVL.

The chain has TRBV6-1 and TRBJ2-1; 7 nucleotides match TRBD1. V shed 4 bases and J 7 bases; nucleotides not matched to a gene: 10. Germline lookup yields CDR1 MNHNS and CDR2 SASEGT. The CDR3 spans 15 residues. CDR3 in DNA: TGTGCCAGCAGTGTACAGGGGTGGGTTTGGAATGAGCAGTTCTTC. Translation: CASSVQGWVWNEQFF.

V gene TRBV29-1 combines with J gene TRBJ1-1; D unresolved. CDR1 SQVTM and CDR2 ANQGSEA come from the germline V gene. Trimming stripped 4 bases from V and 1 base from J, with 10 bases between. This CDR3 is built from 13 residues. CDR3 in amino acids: CSVGAYTNTEAFF. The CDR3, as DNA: TGCAGCGTTGGGGCCTACACGAACACTGAAGCTTTCTTT.

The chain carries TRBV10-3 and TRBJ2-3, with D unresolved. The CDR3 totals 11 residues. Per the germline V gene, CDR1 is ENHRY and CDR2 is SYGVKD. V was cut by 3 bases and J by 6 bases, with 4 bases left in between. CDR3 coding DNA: TGTGCCATCAGTGACCGGGATACGCAGTATTTT. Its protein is CAISDRDTQYF.

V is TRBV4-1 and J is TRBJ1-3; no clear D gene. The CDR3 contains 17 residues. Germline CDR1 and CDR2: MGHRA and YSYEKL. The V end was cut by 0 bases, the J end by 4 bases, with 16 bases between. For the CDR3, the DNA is TGCGCCAGCAGCCAAGAGCCCGGATCGTCGGCAGGAAACACCATATATTTT. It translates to CASSQEPGSSAGNTIYF.

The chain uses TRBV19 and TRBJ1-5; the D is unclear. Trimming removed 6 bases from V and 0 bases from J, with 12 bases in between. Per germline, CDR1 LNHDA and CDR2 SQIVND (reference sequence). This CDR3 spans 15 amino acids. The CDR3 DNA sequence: TGTGCCAGTAGGCTGCTCGGGTATAGCAATCAGCCCCAGCATTTT. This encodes CASRLLGYSNQPQHF.

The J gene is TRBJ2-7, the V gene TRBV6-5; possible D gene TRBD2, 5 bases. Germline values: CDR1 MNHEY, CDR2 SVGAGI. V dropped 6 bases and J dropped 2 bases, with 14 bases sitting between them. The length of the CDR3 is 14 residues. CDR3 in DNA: TGTGCCAGCAGAATGGAGGAGCTTGCCTACGAGCAGTACTTC. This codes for CASRMEELAYEQYF.

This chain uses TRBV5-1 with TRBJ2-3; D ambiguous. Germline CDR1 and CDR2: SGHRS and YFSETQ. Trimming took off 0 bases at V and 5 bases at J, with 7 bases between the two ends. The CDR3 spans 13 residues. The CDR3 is CASSLAAGDTQYF. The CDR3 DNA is TGCGCCAGCAGCTTGGCCGCCGGAGATACGCAGTATTTT.

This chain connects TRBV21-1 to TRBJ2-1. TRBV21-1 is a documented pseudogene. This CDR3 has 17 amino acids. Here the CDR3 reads CASSKGFSTVSYNEQFF. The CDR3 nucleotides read TGTGCCAGCAGCAAAGGGTTCAGCACCGTCTCCTACAATGAGCAGTTCTTC.

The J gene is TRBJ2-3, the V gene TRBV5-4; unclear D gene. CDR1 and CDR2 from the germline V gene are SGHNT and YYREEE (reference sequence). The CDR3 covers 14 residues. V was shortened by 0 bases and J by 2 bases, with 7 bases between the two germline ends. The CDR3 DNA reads TGTGCCAGCAGCTTGGCTGCAGCCACAGATACGCAGTATTTT. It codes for CASSLAAATDTQYF. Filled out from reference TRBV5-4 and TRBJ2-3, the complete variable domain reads ETGVTQSPTHLIKTRGQQVTLRCSSQSGHNTVSWYQQALGQGPQFIFQYYREEENGRGNFPPRFSGLQFPNYSSELNVNALELDDSALYLCASSLAAATDTQYFGPGTRLTVL.

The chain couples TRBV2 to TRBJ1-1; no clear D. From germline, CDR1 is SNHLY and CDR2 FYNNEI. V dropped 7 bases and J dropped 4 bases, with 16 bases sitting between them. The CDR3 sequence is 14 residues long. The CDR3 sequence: CASIRPVLSTEAFF. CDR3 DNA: TGTGCCAGCATACGACCGGTGCTGAGCACTGAAGCTTTCTTT. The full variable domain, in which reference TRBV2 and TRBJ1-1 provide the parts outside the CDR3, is EPEVTQTPSHQVTQMGQEVILRCVPISNHLYFYWYRQILGQKVEFLVSFYNNEISEKSEIFDDQFSVERPDGSNFTLKIRSTKLEDSAMYFCASIRPVLSTEAFFGQGTRLTVV.

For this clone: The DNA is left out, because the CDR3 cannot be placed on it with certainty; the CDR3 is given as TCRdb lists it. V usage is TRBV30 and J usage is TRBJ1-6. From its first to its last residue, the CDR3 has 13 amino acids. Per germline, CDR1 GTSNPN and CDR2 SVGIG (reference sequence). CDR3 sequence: CACAWSFETPLHF.

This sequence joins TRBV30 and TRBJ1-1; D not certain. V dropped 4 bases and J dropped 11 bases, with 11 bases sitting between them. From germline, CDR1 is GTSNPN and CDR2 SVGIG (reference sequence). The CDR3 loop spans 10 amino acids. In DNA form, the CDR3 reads TGTGCCTGGACCCATCCGACTGCTTTCTTT. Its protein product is CAWTHPTAFF.

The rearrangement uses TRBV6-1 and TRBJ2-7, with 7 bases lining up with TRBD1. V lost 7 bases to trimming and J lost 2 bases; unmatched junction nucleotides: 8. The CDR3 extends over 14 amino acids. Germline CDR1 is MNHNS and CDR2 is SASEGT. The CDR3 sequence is CASKGTAATYEQYF. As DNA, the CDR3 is TGTGCCAGCAAGGGGACAGCCGCAACCTACGAGCAGTACTTC.

CDR3 nucleotide sequence: TGTGCCAGCAGCCAAGATCCCAGGGGGCGTTCTCTGGGCACTGAAGCTTTCTTT. It yields the protein CASSQDPRGRSLGTEAFF. V usage is TRBV14 and J usage is TRBJ1-1; 8 positions match TRBD1. Germline-derived CDR1 and CDR2 are SGHDN and FVKESK. J was trimmed by 4 bases and V by 0 bases; bases with no gene match: 13. The CDR3 consists of 18 residues.